This T cell receptor beta chain was captured in a study of cytomegalovirus exposure and HLA in healthy donors (dated by TCRdb to about 2017). In terms of the full investigation: In an earlier analysis of 587 of the donors, around 290 Gb of sequence data and 100 million or so unique TCR beta sequences from some 170 million T cells were reported. Roughly 320 gigabases of sequencing data and approximately 91 million unique TCR sequences made up an early release that covered 640 HLA-typed donors. Of the approximately 370 genotyped donors, 65% to 90% were placed in the genetic ancestry cluster associated with self-reported Caucasian donors. The aim of the study was to test whether cataloging public T cell receptors could identify signatures of past pathogen exposure. The T cell repertoires of some 700 subjects were profiled by immunosequencing and related to cytomegalovirus serostatus. Besides the first cohort of roughly 640 subjects, a separate validation cohort made up of 120 different subjects was used. The study combined high-throughput TCR immunosequencing, statistical association of individual TCRs with disease status, and machine learning to predict cytomegalovirus infection status. In a later analysis, previously published TCR beta repertoires from several hundred donors were re-analyzed and high-resolution HLA genotyping was added so that TCR occurrence patterns could be studied. Rather than drawing on any new phenotypic data, the later analysis identified candidate immune exposures from TCR beta sequences and the way those sequences occurred across donors. An earlier analysis of nearly 600 of the donors applied high-throughput TCR beta sequencing to assess whether each TCR beta V gene segment acted as functional or pseudogenic. Donor age, sex, ethnicity and CMV serostatus were collected together with the repertoire data. A later genetic analysis used genome-wide SNP genotypes for 398 of the 666 donors, treating that subset as a discovery cohort. All discovery cohort repertoires had been generated on a single sequencing platform. Both class I and class II loci were covered by HLA typing, at four-digit resolution. Typing coverage varied by locus: 629-630 donors for A, B, C, DRB1 and DQB1; roughly 500 for DQA1; nearly 610 for DPA1; approximately 450 for DPB1. Several DR-DQ haplotypes were treated as single units for association and clustering because of strong linkage in the cohort. On average, about 200,000 unique TCR beta nucleotide sequences were sequenced per donor among some 430 genotyped donors of the cohort, with around 19% of those sequences being non-productive.

This clone was seen just once. The antigen this receptor binds is unknown. Qualities for individual bases were not recorded, and no much larger clone is one base off. The cohort consisted of 600 or so healthy bone marrow donors. At the time of sampling, all cohort members were nominally healthy, though unrecorded immune exposures were likely present. CMV serostatus was positive for almost 300 and negative for about 50% of the roughly 700 cohort members, and was not recorded for this donor. Every donor gave a peripheral blood sample, and the peripheral blood mononuclear cells from that sample were used for TCR beta sequencing. Genomic DNA was extracted from the blood cell samples with the Qiagen DNeasy Blood Extraction Kit. What the study reported, not specific to this receptor: A later analysis found that HLA-associated TCR beta chains were more clonally expanded and had lower generation probabilities than equally common non-associated chains. Linkage disequilibrium might explain the correlated functional status among segregating V segments, but an unknown experimental factor could not be excluded. Because counts were too low, about 18 rarely observed V segments, including chromosome 9 orphons, were excluded from the earlier analysis of around 590 of the donors. According to a later genetic analysis, donors in an Asian-associated ancestry cluster had fewer N-insertions in productive TCRs than the approximately 630-donor mean. It was suggested by the authors that the approach could potentially be generalized to other disease states and immunological phenotypes. Cytomegalovirus status was reported to be diagnosed by the classifier with high specificity and sensitivity in both the original and validation cohorts. Most TCR sequences were observed very rarely across donors, whereas some public TCRs were present in many individuals. A further reported finding was that TCR beta sequences accurately predicted the HLA-A and HLA-B alleles for most subjects in the first cohort. CMV serostatus was the only immune exposure information available for the cohort. In a later analysis, TCR association rates were found to vary across HLA loci, with the most associated TCRs seen for DRB1 alleles and the fewest for HLA-C alleles. In vitro tests confirmed that three of the cytomegalovirus-associated TCR beta chains recognize cytomegalovirus antigens. Most CMV-associated TCR beta chains appeared to be HLA-restricted in a later analysis, and the HLA associations seemed to be driven largely by CMV exposure. In the study, approximately 160 TCR beta chains were listed as associated with cytomegalovirus. The presence/absence analyses assumed that sequencing depth was roughly uniform across donors, and that assumption may not be true. A later analysis reported that several top co-occurrence clusters appeared linked to parvovirus B19, influenza, CMV and Epstein-Barr virus. When HLA alleles, especially DR and DQ, strongly co-occurred, attributing TCR associations to individual alleles was difficult. Only TCR beta chains were sequenced in this cohort, and the absence of alpha or paired-chain data limited detectable features. HLA typing was unavailable for some donors at each locus, so association tests used only the typed subset. V-gene and J-gene trimming of TCR beta chains was associated with a missense DCLRE1C variant in a later genetic analysis, and the association was replicated in an independent cohort. In a later analysis, around 17,000 TCR beta sequences were associated with specific HLA alleles at a false discovery rate of 0.05. In an earlier analysis of more than 450 of the donors, most TCR beta V segments were observed in productive rearrangements about 87% or about 30% of the time, broadly matching IMGT annotations. A group of highly shared sequence variants was considered likely to be a technical artifact of the sequencing pipeline.

Receptors were amplified or captured by the immunoSEQ multiplex PCR assay. A mixture of 60 forward primers for TCR Vbeta segments and 13 reverse primers for TCR Jbeta segments was used in the multiplex PCR. A multiplex PCR assay on genomic DNA amplified the CDR3 region of rearranged TCR beta genes. Amplified TCR beta libraries were sequenced as 87-base-pair reads on the Illumina HiSeq System. For the original study's pipeline: A later analysis tallied around 82 million unique TCR beta chains across the roughly 610 repertoires, and about 12 million of those chains were shared by two or more donors. To remove PCR and sequencing errors, raw reads were error-corrected and collapsed into unique sequences using a nearest-neighbor algorithm that merged closely related sequences. Alignment of CDR3 sequences to IMGT reference sequences was used to assign V, D and J gene segments. Each retained sequence needed at least a six-nucleotide match to both a V gene segment and a J gene segment. A rearrangement counted as productive if the CDR3 had no stop codons and remained in frame with V and J, and every other rearrangement counted as non-productive. CDR3 was defined by IMGT convention, running from the second conserved V-encoded cysteine to the conserved J-encoded phenylalanine. In an earlier analysis of 587 of the donors, sequences lacking an unambiguous match to a single V gene segment were excluded. An earlier analysis of under 750 of the donors called V segments functional above 56.7% productive rearrangements and segregating when the between-donor standard deviation exceeded 5%. To diagnose cytomegalovirus status from the catalog of TCR beta chain sequences, a statistical classification framework was built. A later analysis assigned V and J genes by comparing TCR nucleotide sequences with IMGT/GENE-DB human TR gene sequences. Using the TCRdist pipeline, a later analysis assigned CDR3 sequences along with most-parsimonious VDJ recombination scenarios. In a later analysis, each TCR beta chain was defined by its CDR3 amino acid sequence together with its V-gene family, and reads without a unique V-gene family were excluded. In a later analysis, nearly 600 highly shared, low-generation-probability nucleotide sequences were removed to address suspected cross-contamination and a sequencing artifact. For each public chain, a later analysis derived a clonal expansion index from normalized ranks of inferred template counts within each repertoire. A later analysis computed generation probabilities with a VDJ recombination model fitted to out-of-frame rearrangements, and checked the results against IGoR. In a later analysis, hypergeometric tests were used to score TCR-TCR, TCR-HLA and TCR-CMV co-occurrence, with a repertoire-size bias correction applied to TCR pairs. To estimate false discovery rates, a later analysis permuted the HLA or CMV assignments 20 times. A later analysis grouped co-occurring TCRs with DBSCAN, adding TCRdist sequence similarity when clustering within HLA-allele-positive subsets. Repertoires with fewer than 30,000 or more than 120,000 public chains, plus five repertoires with anomalous nucleotide sharing, were excluded from co-occurrence clustering. TCRdb limited this immuneACCESS table to in-frame rearrangements with V and J called. A share of clones is missing; checked studies link under half to unresolved V genes, and the rest is unexplained. Clone size and the V and J calls come from that table; the DNA yielded D and trimming. This sample is represented by roughly 120,000 clones; about 80% of them were singletons. The top ten clonotypes cover 0.95% to 1.1% of the sample.

The sequenced sample consisted of PBMCs. The sequence came from a human donor in good health.

The DNA sequence is as follows: TGTGCCAGCAGCTTAGATTCTAGGTCAGCGGGGATTCGGGATACGCAGTATTTT. This translates into CASSLDSRSAGIRDTQYF. Recombination joined TRBV7-2 with TRBJ2-3; 7 bases in the middle match TRBD2. After removal of 1 base from V and 6 bases from J, the junction retains 16 bases not matched to a gene. CDR1 SGHTA and CDR2 FQGNSA are derived from the germline V gene. Including the terminal cysteine and phenylalanine, the CDR3 comprises 18 residues. The entry retains the CDR3 DNA only, 54 bases that are in frame from base 1.